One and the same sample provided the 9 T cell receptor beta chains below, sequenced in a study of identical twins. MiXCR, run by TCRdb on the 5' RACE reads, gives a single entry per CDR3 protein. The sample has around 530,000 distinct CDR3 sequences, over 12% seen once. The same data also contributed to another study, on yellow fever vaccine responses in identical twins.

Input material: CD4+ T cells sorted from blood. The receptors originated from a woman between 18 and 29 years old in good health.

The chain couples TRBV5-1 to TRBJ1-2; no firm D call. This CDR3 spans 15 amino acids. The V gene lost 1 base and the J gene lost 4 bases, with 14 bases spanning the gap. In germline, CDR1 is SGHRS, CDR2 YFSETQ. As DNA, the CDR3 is TGCGCCAGCAGCTTGTATGGGTCCTTCGGCTATGGCTACACCTTC. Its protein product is CASSLYGSFGYGYTF.

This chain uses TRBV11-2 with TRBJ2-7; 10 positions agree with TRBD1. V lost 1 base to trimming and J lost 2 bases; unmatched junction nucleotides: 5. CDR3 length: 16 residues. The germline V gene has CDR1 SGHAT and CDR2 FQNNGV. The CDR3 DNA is TGTGCCAGCAGCTTAGTAGGACAGGGGGAAACCTACGAGCAGTACTTC. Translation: CASSLVGQGETYEQYF.

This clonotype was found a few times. This CDR3 reads CASSSAPGFRADTQYF. In DNA form, the CDR3 reads TGTGCCAGCAGTTCCGCTCCAGGGTTCCGGGCAGATACGCAGTATTTT. The chain carries TRBV28 and TRBJ2-3; D is perhaps TRBD1 (5 bases). The V and J ends lost 4 bases and 4 bases respectively, with 18 bases between them. Germline CDR1 and CDR2: MDHEN and SYDVKM. The CDR3 is 16 residues long.

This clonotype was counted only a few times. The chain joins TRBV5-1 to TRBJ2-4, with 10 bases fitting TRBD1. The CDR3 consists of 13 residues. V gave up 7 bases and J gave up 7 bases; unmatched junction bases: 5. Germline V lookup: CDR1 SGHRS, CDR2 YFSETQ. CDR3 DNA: TGCGCCAGCGGGACAGGGGCCCAGAACATTCAGTACTTC. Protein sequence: CASGTGAQNIQYF.

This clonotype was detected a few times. The CDR3 region is CASSSRPGVNTGELFF. In DNA, the CDR3 is TGTGCCAGCAGTTCCCGTCCAGGGGTTAACACCGGGGAGCTGTTTTTT. The rearrangement joins TRBV27 to TRBJ2-2; D is perhaps TRBD1 (6 bases). Germline V gene sequence: CDR1 MNHEY, CDR2 SMNVEV (reference sequence). The CDR3 extends over 16 amino acids. V was clipped by 4 bases and J by 2 bases, with 14 bases between them.

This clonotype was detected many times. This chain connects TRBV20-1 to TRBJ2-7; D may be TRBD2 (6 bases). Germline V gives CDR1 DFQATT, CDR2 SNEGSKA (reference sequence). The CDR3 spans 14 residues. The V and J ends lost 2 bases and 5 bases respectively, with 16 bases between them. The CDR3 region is CSARQGLGMNEQYF. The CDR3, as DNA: TGCAGTGCTAGACAGGGACTTGGGATGAACGAGCAGTACTTC.

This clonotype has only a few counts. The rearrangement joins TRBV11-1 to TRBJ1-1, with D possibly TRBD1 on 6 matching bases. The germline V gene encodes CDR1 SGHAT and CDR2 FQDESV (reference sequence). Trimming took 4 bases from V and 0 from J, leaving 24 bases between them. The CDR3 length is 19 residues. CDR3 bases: TGTGCCAGCAGCTCCCGGGACGCTGGGGGCGGGTTAATGAACACTGAAGCTTTCTTT. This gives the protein CASSSRDAGGGLMNTEAFF.

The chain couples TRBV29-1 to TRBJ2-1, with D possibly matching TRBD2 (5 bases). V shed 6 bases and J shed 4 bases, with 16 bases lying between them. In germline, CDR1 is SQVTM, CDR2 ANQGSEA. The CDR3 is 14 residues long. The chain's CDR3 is CSVERATSYNEQFF. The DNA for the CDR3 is TGCAGCGTCGAGAGGGCGACTTCTTACAATGAGCAGTTCTTC.

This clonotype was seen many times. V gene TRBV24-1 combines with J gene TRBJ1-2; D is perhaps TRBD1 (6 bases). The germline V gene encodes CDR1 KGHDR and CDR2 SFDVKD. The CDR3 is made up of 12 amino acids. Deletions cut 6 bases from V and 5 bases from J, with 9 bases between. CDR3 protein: CATSLGTYGYTF. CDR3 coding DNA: TGTGCCACCAGTCTGGGGACATATGGCTACACCTTC.